Each of the 5 T cell receptor beta chains below was sequenced from the same sample in a study of type 1 and type 2 diabetes patients. Amplification started from genomic DNA. The TCR beta CDR3 region was amplified using 30 forward and 13 reverse primers. TCRdb itself ran the multiplex PCR reads through MiXCR, one entry per CDR3 protein. The data hold fewer than 300,000 distinct CDR3 sequences, with around 50% observed a single time. Sequencing was done on a sample of peripheral blood mononuclear cells (PBMCs). Receptors originate from a man between 18 and 29 years old with type 2 diabetes.

V gene TRBV15 combines with J gene TRBJ2-7, with 9 bases that match TRBD1. The CDR3 runs 14 residues. Trimming took 3 bases from V and 4 from J; bases not matched to a gene: 4. Looked up from germline, CDR1 is LNHNV and CDR2 is YYDKDF (reference sequence). The chain's CDR3 is CATSRDRGIYEQYF. CDR3 bases: TGTGCCACCAGCAGGGACAGGGGTATATACGAGCAGTACTTC.

The V call is TRBV7-9, the J call TRBJ2-5, with a weak D call TRBD1 (5 bases). The assigned J gene may be wrong: the sequence end matches TRBJ2-7 better. The CDR3 runs to 16 residues. Germline lookup yields CDR1 SEHNR and CDR2 FQNEAQ (reference sequence). CDR3 sequence: CASSCTSLDTPYEQYF. The CDR3 coding sequence is TGTGCCAGCAGCTGCACCTCCTTGGACACCCCCTACGAGCAGTACTTC.

This clonotype occurred a few times. This chain uses TRBV7-9 with TRBJ1-2; perhaps TRBD1 as D (5 bases). Trimming shortened V by 5 bases and J by 4 bases, and 17 bases separated the two germline ends. The CDR3 covers 15 residues. Germline V lookup: CDR1 SEHNR, CDR2 FQNEAQ (reference sequence). CDR3 bases: TGTGCCAGCAGCCAAGTATCAGGGTGGAGCTATGGCTACACCTTC. Amino acids: CASSQVSGWSYGYTF.

The chain combines TRBV19 with TRBJ2-1, with TRBD2 matching 7 bases. V lost 10 bases to trimming and J lost 2 bases; unmatched junction nucleotides: 8. The CDR3 contains 14 residues. Germline-derived CDR1 and CDR2 are LNHDA and SQIVND (reference sequence). This chain's CDR3 is CATRGGNPYNEQFF. CDR3 nucleotides: TGTGCCACCCGCGGGGGTAACCCCTACAATGAGCAGTTCTTC.

The genes are TRBV27 and TRBJ1-4; weak D call: TRBD1 (5 bases). Deletions cut 2 bases from V and 5 bases from J, with 15 bases between. CDR1 is MNHEY and CDR2 is SMNVEV in the germline V gene (reference sequence). The CDR3 runs 16 residues. Written as DNA, the CDR3 is TGTGCCAGCAGTTTAACGGGGATAGGGGCAAATGAAAAACTGTTTTTT. Amino acids: CASSLTGIGANEKLFF. The entire variable domain, with the rest obtained from reference TRBV27 and TRBJ1-4, is as follows: EAQVTQNPRYLITVTGKKLTVTCSQNMNHEYMSWYRQDPGLGLRQIYYSMNVEVTDKGDVPEGYKVSRKEKRNFPLILESPSPNQTSLYFCASSLTGIGANEKLFFGSGTQLSVL.